The T cell receptor (beta chain) under discussion was sequenced for a study of technical replicates of blood from a few donors. TCRdb's copy holds only in-frame clones and misses some; the assay was immunoSEQ multiplex PCR. The profile covers roughly 60,000 clones, with under 90% appearing a single time and approximately 5% taken by the ten largest. The source of this sequence is a human donor in good health. Some clones in this sample may be carry-over from other donors' samples. The sequencing sample was made of PBMCs.

The CDR3 coding sequence is TGTGCCAGCTCACCTACAGGGGGCGCGAGAGGGGCCAACGTCCTGACTTTC. It encodes CASSPTGGARGANVLTF. The chain recombines TRBV18 with TRBJ2-6; 9 nucleotides line up with TRBD1. Germline-derived CDR1 and CDR2 are KGHSH and LQKENI. The ends lost 3 bases at V and 4 bases at J; junction bases unmatched: 7. CDR3 length: 17 amino acids.